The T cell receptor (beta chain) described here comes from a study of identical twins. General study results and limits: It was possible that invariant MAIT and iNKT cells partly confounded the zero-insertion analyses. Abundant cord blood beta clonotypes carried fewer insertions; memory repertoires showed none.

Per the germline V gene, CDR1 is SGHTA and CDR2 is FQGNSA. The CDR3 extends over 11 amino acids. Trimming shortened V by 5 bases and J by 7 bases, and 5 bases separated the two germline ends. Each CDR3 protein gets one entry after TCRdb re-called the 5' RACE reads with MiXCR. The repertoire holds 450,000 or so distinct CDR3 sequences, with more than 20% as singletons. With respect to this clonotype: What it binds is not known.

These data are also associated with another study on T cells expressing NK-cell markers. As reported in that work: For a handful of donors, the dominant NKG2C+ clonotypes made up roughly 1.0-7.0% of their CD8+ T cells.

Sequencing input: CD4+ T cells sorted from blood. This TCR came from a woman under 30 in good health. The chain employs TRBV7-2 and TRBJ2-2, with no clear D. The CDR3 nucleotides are TGTGCCAGCAGCCCGTACGGGGAGCTGTTTTTT. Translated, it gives CASSPYGELFF.